This T cell receptor (beta chain) appears in the sequencing data of a study of OX40 agonist ivuxolimab in advanced cancers. Trimming left V 0 bases short and J 0 bases short, with 10 bases between. The CDR3 has 16 amino acids. Germline V CDR1 and CDR2: SGHDN, FVKESK. Study-wide results and caveats: There were, on average, more expanded clones in CD8+ T cells than in CD4+.

Only in-frame clones appear in the TCRdb table, and some are missing; sequencing was by immunoSEQ multiplex PCR. The data hold almost 70,000 clones, with about 89% observed a single time. Points on this clone: Its antigen is currently unknown.

The sample was CD4+ or CD8+ T cells sorted from blood, taken in a trial of the OX40 agonist ivuxolimab. The chain links TRBV14 to TRBJ2-3, with D hard to call. This clonotype was sampled from an adult with an advanced solid tumor such as melanoma, head and neck, liver or kidney cancer. In nucleotides, the CDR3 is TGTGCCAGCAGCCAAGATCATGGCAGCAGCACAGATACGCAGTATTTT. This gives the protein CASSQDHGSSTDTQYF.